This TCR beta chain was sequenced in a study of blood T cell repertoires in COVID-19. The wider study: Researchers got acute and convalescent COVID-19 samples from the United States, Italy and Spain. The analysed material was cDNA or gDNA that came from T cells, B-cell-depleted T cells, or PBMCs.

The authors' processing: Reference gene primer amplification yielded estimated nucleated cell counts. Libraries were prepared by immunoSEQ multiplex PCR; TCRdb keeps only in-frame clonotypes and omits some of them. The V and J calls and the clone size are those of that table, but D and trimming were determined from the DNA. The sample holds just under 300,000 clones, 70% to 90% seen once. Germline V CDR1 and CDR2: MNHEY, SVGEGT. The CDR3 is made up of 11 amino acids. V lost 5 bases and J lost 5, with 6 bases in between. The sequenced sample was peripheral blood. The receptor comes from a man aged 65-85 years with acute or convalescent COVID-19. V and J are TRBV6-2 or TRBV6-3 and TRBJ2-5; a weak D match, TRBD2 (6 bases). The DNA of the CDR3 is TGTGCCAGCAGTACTAGCGAGACCCAGTACTTC. Its translation is CASSTSETQYF.